The 20 T cell receptor beta chains below come from one sample, sequenced in a study of T cells in Graves' hyperthyroidism and ophthalmopathy. TCR beta CDR3 region amplification was performed from RNA transcripts. The study used the HTBI primer set for a first-round RT-PCR of the TCR CDR3. One entry per CDR3 protein, called by TCRdb with MiXCR from the multiplex PCR reads. Seen here are about half a million distinct CDR3 sequences, 20% to 25% observed once, and the top ten hold approximately 54%. The sequencing sample was made of blood. Receptors originate from a woman in her sixties or seventies with Graves' ophthalmopathy.

This clonotype was picked up many times. This rearrangement joins TRBV7-9 to TRBJ2-7, with TRBD2 matching over 7 bases. The CDR3 loop spans 14 amino acids. Germline V gene sequence: CDR1 SEHNR, CDR2 FQNEAQ (reference sequence). The ends lost 3 bases at V and 0 bases at J; junction bases unmatched: 2. In DNA, the CDR3 is TGTGCCAGCAGCTTGGGGACTACCTCCTACGAGCAGTACTTC. Protein: CASSLGTTSYEQYF.

The CDR3 loop reads CASRSDRGLYGYTF. The CDR3 DNA reads as TGTGCCAGCAGGTCAGACAGGGGGCTCTATGGCTACACCTTC. This chain uses TRBV3-1 with TRBJ1-2, with TRBD1 matching 10 bases. V was pared by 6 bases and J by 4 bases, with 5 bases of the junction left unmatched. The CDR3 has 14 amino acids. CDR1 is LGHDT, CDR2 YNNKEL, per germline (reference sequence). Drawing the rest from reference TRBV3-1 and TRBJ1-2, the complete variable domain is DTAVSQTPKYLVTQMGNDKSIKCEQNLGHDTMYWYKQDSKKFLKIMFSYNNKELIINETVPNRFSPKSPDKAHLNLHINSLELGDSAVYFCASRSDRGLYGYTFGSGTRLTVV.

This chain links TRBV5-1 with TRBJ2-3; a possible D gene is TRBD2 (5 bases). The CDR3 runs 16 residues. Trimming left V 3 bases short and J 1 base short, with 15 bases between. Germline V gene data show CDR1 as SGHRS and CDR2 as YFSETQ. CDR3 bases: TGCGCCAGCAGCTCCCGGGGTCCACTCGGCACAGATACGCAGTATTTT. This encodes CASSSRGPLGTDTQYF.

Note on this clonotype: An end of the junction differs from the germline gene, which may be a read error. This chain connects TRBV5-5 to TRBJ1-6; D is unresolved. Germline CDR1 is SGHKS and CDR2 is YYEKEE (reference sequence). CDR3 size: 15 residues. CDR3 region: CASSLLEPYNSPLHF. The CDR3 region has the DNA TGCGCCAGCAGCTTGCTGGAACCCTATAATTCACCCCTCCACTTT.

The sample holds a few counts of this clonotype. V and J are TRBV30 and TRBJ2-7; no clear D. Germline assignment: CDR1 GTSNPN and CDR2 SVGIG (reference sequence). The ends were cut back, 0 bases at V and 2 bases at J, with 5 bases in the middle. The CDR3 is 12 residues long. The CDR3 DNA reads TGTGCCTGGAGTGTACTTCCCTACGAGCAGTACTTC. Translated, it gives CAWSVLPYEQYF.

In this sample, this clonotype turned up a few times. The chain links TRBV6-2 or TRBV6-3 to TRBJ2-7; 7 nucleotides agree with TRBD1. CDR1 and CDR2 (germline): MNHEY, SVGEGT. There are 15 residues in the CDR3. J was trimmed by 3 bases and V by 5 bases; bases with no gene match: 10. CDR3 sequence (DNA): TGTGCCAGCAGTGGGCGACAGGGCCGAGGCTACGAGCAGTACTTC. Translation: CASSGRQGRGYEQYF.

Comment on this clonotype: A much bigger clone sits one base away, suggesting this may be a read error. The chain carries TRBV12-3 or TRBV12-4 and TRBJ1-1; no reliable D call. V gave up 6 bases and J gave up 1 base, with 15 bases separating them. This CDR3 comprises 15 residues. DNA of the CDR3: TGTGCCAGCAGCCCTCCGGGGTCCACGAACACTGAAGCTTTCTTT. Encoded protein: CASSPPGSTNTEAFF.

This chain uses TRBV6-2 or TRBV6-3 with TRBJ1-6; the match to TRBD1 covers 7 bases. Germline V gene data show CDR1 as MNHEY and CDR2 as SVGEGT. The J segment lost 10 bases and the V segment lost 6 bases, leaving 12 bases of the junction unmatched. The CDR3 consists of 15 residues. The CDR3: CASRPPGQLLSPLHF. The CDR3 nucleotides read TGTGCCAGCAGACCGCCGGGACAGCTGCTATCACCCCTCCACTTT.

V gene TRBV7-9 combines with J gene TRBJ1-1, with D possibly TRBD1 on 5 matching bases. V dropped 6 bases and J dropped 10 bases, with 15 bases sitting between them. The CDR3 has 12 amino acids. Germline V gene sequence: CDR1 SEHNR, CDR2 FQNEAQ (reference sequence). The CDR3 here is CASRLRGGVAFF. The DNA of the CDR3 is TGTGCCAGCAGACTAAGGGGTGGGGTAGCTTTCTTT.

This clonotype was found many times. The V call is TRBV12-3 or TRBV12-4, the J call TRBJ2-7; 7 bases line up with TRBD2. The length of the CDR3 is 15 residues. The J segment lost 10 bases and the V segment lost 3 bases, leaving 15 bases of the junction unmatched. The CDR3, as DNA: TGTGCCAGCAGTTTGGAAACGGGAGGCTCCTCTGACCAGTACTTC. Amino acids: CASSLETGGSSDQYF.

This clonotype has more than one count but fewer than ten. The chain employs TRBV5-1 and TRBJ2-1; 10 bases line up with TRBD1. The CDR3 covers 16 residues. V shed 0 bases, J shed 2 bases, and the junction held 2 bases outside the gene matches. In germline, CDR1 is SGHRS, CDR2 YFSETQ. CDR3 DNA sequence: TGCGCCAGCAGCTTGGGGGGACAGGGGCCCTACAATGAGCAGTTCTTC. It codes for CASSLGGQGPYNEQFF.

The chain combines TRBV30 with TRBJ2-1; D is tentatively TRBD1 or TRBD2 (5 bases each). This CDR3 has 14 residues. Germline CDR1 is GTSNPN and CDR2 is SVGIG (reference sequence). The V and J ends lost 3 bases and 5 bases respectively, with 14 bases between them. The CDR3 region is CAWSPGTYNNEQFF. The CDR3 DNA is TGTGCCTGGAGCCCCGGGACCTATAACAATGAGCAGTTCTTC. Supplemented by reference TRBV30 and TRBJ2-1, the full variable domain reads SQTIHQWPATLVQPVGSPLSLECTVEGTSNPNLYWYRQAAGRGLQLLFYSVGIGQISSEVPQNLSASRPQDRQFILSSKKLLLSDSGFYLCAWSPGTYNNEQFFGPGTRLTVL.

V and J are TRBV7-9 and TRBJ1-1; 7 bases are shared with TRBD1. The CDR3 contains 12 residues. Germline CDR1 and CDR2: SEHNR and FQNEAQ (reference sequence). J gave up 11 bases and V 2 bases, and 5 bases lay outside the gene matches. As DNA, the CDR3 is TGTGCCAGCAGCTTAAACCCACAGGGGGCTTTCTTT. Encoded protein: CASSLNPQGAFF.

This clonotype was seen at least ten times. V is TRBV6-5 and J is TRBJ1-2; 7 bases align to TRBD1. The germline V gene encodes CDR1 MNHEY and CDR2 SVGAGI. The V gene end was trimmed by 2 bases and the J gene end by 4 bases; junction bases not matched to a gene: 4. The CDR3 is 14 residues long. The DNA of the CDR3 is TGTGCCAGCAGTTACCGGGACAGTCTCTATGGCTACACCTTC. This gives the protein CASSYRDSLYGYTF.

This chain joins TRBV6-1 and TRBJ2-5, with 10 nucleotides matching TRBD1. Trimming at V came to 4 bases and at J to 5 bases, leaving 4 bases not matched to a gene. The CDR3 spans 14 residues. CDR1 MNHNS and CDR2 SASEGT come from the germline V gene. The CDR3 protein is CASSAGTGVETQYF. The CDR3, as DNA: TGTGCCAGCAGTGCCGGGACAGGGGTTGAGACCCAGTACTTC.

The chain joins TRBV6-1 to TRBJ1-1; D uncertain. The CDR3 is 13 amino acids. Germline CDR1 is MNHNS and CDR2 is SASEGT. With 7 bases removed from V and 2 bases from J, the gap between germline ends came to 11 bases. CDR3 amino acids: CASIRAGNTEAFF. The CDR3 coding sequence is TGTGCCAGCATTCGGGCAGGAAACACTGAAGCTTTCTTT.

This clonotype turned up a few times. V is TRBV7-2 and J is TRBJ2-3, with 8 bases that match TRBD1. Trimming removed 3 bases from V and 5 bases from J; junction bases left unmatched: 4. This CDR3 has 14 residues. Germline V gives CDR1 SGHTA, CDR2 FQGNSA. CDR3 amino acids: CASSFGQGGDTQYF. DNA for the CDR3: TGTGCCAGCAGCTTCGGACAGGGTGGAGATACGCAGTATTTT. Complete variable domain (other parts from reference TRBV7-2 and TRBJ2-3): GAGVSQSPSNKVTEKGKDVELRCDPISGHTALYWYRQSLGQGLEFLIYFQGNSAPDKSGLPSDRFSAERTGGSVSTLTIQRTQQEDSAVYLCASSFGQGGDTQYFGPGTRLTVL.

The V gene is TRBV4-3, the J gene TRBJ2-1, with D perhaps matching TRBD1 (5 bases). V shed 4 bases and J shed 0 bases, with 13 bases lying between them. The germline V gene encodes CDR1 LGHNA and CDR2 YSLEER. This CDR3 spans 16 amino acids. The CDR3: CASSLGVRSSYNEQFF. The CDR3 DNA follows: TGCGCCAGCAGCCTAGGGGTTAGGAGCTCCTACAATGAGCAGTTCTTC.

The V call is TRBV5-1, the J call TRBJ2-6, with 7 bases fitting TRBD2. Germline V gene lookup returns CDR1 SGHRS and CDR2 YFSETQ. V was clipped by 3 bases and J by 3 bases; unmatched bases: 15. The CDR3 sequence is 19 residues long. The CDR3 sequence: CASSSPGVREIRGANVLTF. The CDR3 DNA is TGCGCCAGCAGCTCCCCAGGTGTGCGGGAGATTCGTGGGGCCAACGTCCTGACTTTC.

This clonotype was observed a few times. CDR3: CASSDRNTGELFF. CDR3 sequence (DNA): TGCGCCAGCAGTGACAGGAACACCGGGGAGCTGTTTTTT. The gene calls are TRBV10-1 and TRBJ2-2; D not resolved. V gave up 3 bases and J gave up 1 base, with 3 bases separating them. Looked up from germline, CDR1 is WNHNN and CDR2 is SYGVQD (reference sequence). CDR3 length: 13 amino acids.